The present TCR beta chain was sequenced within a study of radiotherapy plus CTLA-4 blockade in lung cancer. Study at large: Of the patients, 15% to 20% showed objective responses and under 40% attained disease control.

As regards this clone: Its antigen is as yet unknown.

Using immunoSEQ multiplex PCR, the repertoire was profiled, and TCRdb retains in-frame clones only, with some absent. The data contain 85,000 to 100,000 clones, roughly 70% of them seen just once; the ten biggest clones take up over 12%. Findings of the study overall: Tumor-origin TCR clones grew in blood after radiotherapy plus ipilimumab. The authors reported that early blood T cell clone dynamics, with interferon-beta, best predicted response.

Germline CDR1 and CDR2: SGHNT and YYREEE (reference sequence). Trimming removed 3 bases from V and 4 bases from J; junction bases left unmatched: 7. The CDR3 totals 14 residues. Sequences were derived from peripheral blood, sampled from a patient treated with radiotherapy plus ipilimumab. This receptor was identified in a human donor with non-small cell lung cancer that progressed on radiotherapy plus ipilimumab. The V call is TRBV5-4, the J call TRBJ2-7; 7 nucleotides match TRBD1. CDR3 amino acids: CASSSDRVVYEQYF. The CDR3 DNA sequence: TGTGCCAGCAGCTCAGACAGGGTCGTGTACGAGCAGTACTTC.